The sequence of this T cell receptor beta chain was determined in a study of cytomegalovirus exposure and HLA in healthy donors. Note on this clone: No antigen is known for it.

Overall study findings and caveats: Per a later analysis, 15,000 to 20,000 TCR beta sequences showed association with HLA alleles at 0.05 false discovery rate. What was likely a sequencing artifact was a cluster of highly shared sequence variants.

60 Vbeta and 13 Jbeta primers were used in PCR. The assay was immunoSEQ multiplex PCR, and TCRdb's table has in-frame clones only and misses some. The data hold roughly 100,000 clones, with about 80% observed a single time. Germline-derived CDR1 and CDR2 are SGDLS and YYNGEE. V was clipped by 3 bases and J by 1 base; unmatched bases: 3. The CDR3 extends over 15 amino acids. The chain recombines TRBV9 with TRBJ2-3, with TRBD2 identical over 9 bases. What was sequenced was PBMCs. This sequence originates from a man aged 40-49 years in good health and CMV-seropositive. Here the CDR3 DNA reads TGTGCCAGCAGCGCCTCTAGCGGGGGCACAGATACGCAGTATTTT. Protein product: CASSASSGGTDTQYF.